This T cell receptor (beta chain) was sequenced in a study of cytomegalovirus exposure and HLA in healthy donors (TCRdb year 2017). For the study in its entirety: In an earlier analysis of 450 to 750 of the donors, roughly 300 Gb of sequence data and some 100 million unique TCR beta sequences from about 179 million T cells were reported. Donor age, sex, ethnicity and CMV serostatus were compiled together with the repertoire data. Across 398 genotyped donors of the cohort, an average of about 220,000 unique TCR beta nucleotide sequences per donor were sequenced, and 15% to 20% of those sequences were non-productive. An earlier analysis of 587 of the donors used high-throughput TCR beta sequencing to judge whether each TCR beta V gene segment behaved as functional or pseudogenic. Using immunosequencing, the study profiled T cell repertoires from 500 to 800 subjects and related those repertoires to cytomegalovirus serostatus. A later genetic analysis used genome-wide SNP genotypes for 398 of the 666 donors, treating that subset as a discovery cohort. Among the roughly 390 genotyped donors, around 81% belonged to the genetic ancestry cluster associated with self-reported Caucasian donors. A separate validation cohort of 90 to 150 different subjects was used in addition to the roughly 700-subject first cohort. Typing coverage varied by locus: roughly 629-640 donors for A, B, C, DRB1 and DQB1; approximately 500 for DQA1; 600 to 610 for DPA1; roughly 450 for DPB1. To study patterns of TCR occurrence, a later analysis re-analyzed previously published TCR beta repertoires from 600 to 750 donors and added high-resolution HLA genotyping. Class I and class II HLA loci were covered by the typing at four-digit resolution. High-throughput TCR immunosequencing, statistical association of individual TCRs with disease status, and machine learning were combined to predict cytomegalovirus infection status. Because of strong linkage in the cohort, 4 to 6 DR-DQ haplotypes were treated as single units for association and clustering. All discovery cohort repertoires had been generated using a single sequencing platform. An early release that covered fewer than 800 HLA-typed donors contained approximately 300 gigabases of sequencing data and tens of millions of unique TCR sequences. Rather than using new phenotypic data, the later analysis identified candidate immune exposures from TCR beta sequences and from how often those sequences occurred across donors. The aim of the study was to test whether cataloging public T cell receptors could identify signatures of past pathogen exposure.

The cohort comprised under 700 healthy bone marrow donors. At the time of sampling, all cohort members were nominally healthy, though unrecorded immune exposures were likely present. CMV serostatus was recorded as positive for 289 and negative for about 50% of the 666 cohort members, whereas no CMV serostatus was recorded for the donor in question. A peripheral blood sample was collected from each donor, and TCR beta sequencing was performed on peripheral blood mononuclear cells. Genomic DNA was extracted from the blood cell samples with the Qiagen DNeasy Blood Extraction Kit. The library was generated by the immunoSEQ multiplex PCR assay. A mixture of 60 forward primers for TCR Vbeta segments and 13 reverse primers for TCR Jbeta segments was used in the multiplex PCR. The CDR3 region of rearranged TCR beta genes was amplified from genomic DNA with a multiplex PCR assay. On the Illumina HiSeq System, the amplified TCR beta libraries were sequenced as 87-base-pair reads. The authors' pipeline ran thus. Across the 666 repertoires, a later analysis counted some 81 million unique TCR beta chains, approximately 10 million of which were shared by at least two donors. A nearest-neighbor algorithm error-corrected the raw reads and collapsed the reads into unique sequences, merging closely related sequences to remove PCR and sequencing errors. To assign V, D and J gene segments, CDR3 sequences were aligned to IMGT reference sequences. For a sequence to be retained, at least a six-nucleotide match to both a V gene segment and a J gene segment was required. A rearrangement was called productive if the CDR3 had no stop codons and remained in frame with V and J, and every other rearrangement was called non-productive. CDR3 was defined according to IMGT convention as the region running from the second conserved V-encoded cysteine to the conserved J-encoded phenylalanine. The earlier analysis of some 550 of the donors excluded any sequence lacking an unambiguous match to a single V gene segment. In an earlier analysis of a few hundred of the donors, V segments were called functional above 56.7% productive rearrangements and were called segregating when the between-donor standard deviation exceeded 5%. A statistical classification framework was built for diagnosing cytomegalovirus status from the catalog of TCR beta chain sequences. In a later analysis, TCR nucleotide sequences were compared against IMGT/GENE-DB human TR gene sequences so that V and J genes could be assigned. Using the TCRdist pipeline, a later analysis assigned CDR3 sequences along with most-parsimonious VDJ recombination scenarios. In a later analysis, every TCR beta chain was defined by the combination of its CDR3 amino acid sequence and its V-gene family, and reads without a unique V-gene family were dropped. As a way to deal with suspected cross-contamination and a sequencing artifact, a later analysis dropped 592 nucleotide sequences that were highly shared and had low generation probability. For each public chain, a later analysis derived a clonal expansion index from normalized ranks of inferred template counts within each repertoire. In a later analysis, generation probabilities were computed using a VDJ recombination model fitted to out-of-frame rearrangements, and the results were checked against IGoR. In a later analysis, hypergeometric tests were used to score TCR-TCR, TCR-HLA and TCR-CMV co-occurrence, with a repertoire-size bias correction applied to TCR pairs. False discovery rates were estimated in a later analysis by permuting HLA or CMV assignments 20 times. In a later analysis, co-occurring TCRs were grouped with DBSCAN, and TCRdist sequence similarity was added when clustering was performed within HLA-allele-positive subsets. Repertoires with fewer than 30,000 or more than 120,000 public chains, plus five repertoires with anomalous nucleotide sharing, were excluded from co-occurrence clustering. TCRdb mirrors the immuneACCESS table, restricted to in-frame sequences. Some clones are absent from its copies; in checked studies, under half trace to an unresolved V gene, and the reason for the others is unknown. D and trimming were read from the DNA, whereas the V and J calls and clone size are those reported in that table. The sample contains about 130,000 clones, over 60% of them found a single time. Of the sample, 1% falls within the top ten clones.

Findings and caveats that apply to the study as a whole: A cluster of highly shared sequence variants was judged likely to be a technical artifact of the sequencing pipeline. In a later genetic analysis, fewer N-insertions in productive TCRs were reported among donors in an Asian-associated ancestry cluster than the approximately 710-donor mean. Specific HLA alleles were associated with 18,000 or so TCR beta sequences at a false discovery rate of 0.05 in a later analysis. A later analysis found that TCR association rates varied across HLA loci, with DRB1 alleles showing the most associated TCRs and HLA-C alleles the fewest. The only immune exposure information available for the cohort was CMV serostatus. In both the original and validation cohorts, the classifier was reported to diagnose cytomegalovirus status with high specificity and sensitivity. According to a later analysis, most CMV-associated TCR beta chains appeared to be HLA-restricted, and the HLA associations seemed to be driven largely by CMV exposure. An association between a missense DCLRE1C variant and V-gene and J-gene trimming of TCR beta chains was found in a later genetic analysis and replicated in an independent cohort. The earlier analysis of 587 of the donors excluded 15 to 20 rarely observed V segments, including chromosome 9 orphons, because counts were too low. In the study, around 150 TCR beta chains were listed as associated with cytomegalovirus. A further reported finding was that TCR beta sequences accurately predicted the HLA-A and HLA-B alleles for most subjects in the first cohort. A later analysis found that HLA-associated TCR beta chains were more clonally expanded and had lower generation probabilities than equally common non-associated chains. In vitro tests confirmed that a few of the cytomegalovirus-associated TCR beta chains recognize cytomegalovirus antigens. In an earlier analysis of around 600 of the donors, most TCR beta V segments were observed in productive rearrangements about 87% or about 30% of the time, broadly matching IMGT annotations. It was suggested by the authors that the approach could potentially be generalized to other disease states and immunological phenotypes. Because some donors lacked HLA typing at each locus, the association tests relied only on the typed subset. Strong co-occurrence of HLA alleles, especially DR and DQ, made assigning TCR associations to individual alleles difficult. Only TCR beta chains were sequenced in this cohort, and the absence of alpha or paired-chain data limited detectable features. Some IMGT-functional V segments, including TRBV6-2 and TRBV6-3, could not be told apart with the 87-base-pair reads, so those segments were excluded. Presence/absence analyses assumed roughly uniform sequencing depth across donors, an assumption that may not hold. While some public TCRs were present in many individuals, most TCR sequences turned up only very rarely across donors. Linkage disequilibrium might explain the correlated functional status among segregating V segments, but an unknown experimental factor could not be ruled out. Several of the top co-occurrence clusters appeared to be linked to parvovirus B19, influenza, CMV and Epstein-Barr virus, according to a later analysis.

This clone was seen just once. Its antigen remains undetermined. There are no base qualities to consult, and no much larger clone falls within one base. Sequences SGHTA (CDR1) and FQGTGA (CDR2) are obtained from the germline V gene. V and J are trimmed by 2 bases and 2 bases, and the gene matches miss 4 bases of the junction. The CDR3, from cysteine to phenylalanine, totals 16 residues. The CDR3 DNA has 48 bases and is translated from base 1. Specimen: PBMCs. The clonotype originates from a human donor in good health. The rearrangement combines TRBV7-3 with TRBJ2-3; a stretch of 10 junction bases matches TRBD2. The sequenced DNA: TGTGCCAGCAGCTTACCTAGCGGGGGAGCCACAGATACGCAGTATTTT. Translation gives CASSLPSGGATDTQYF.